This T cell receptor (beta chain) was recorded in a study of identical twins. Of note for this clonotype: Its target is not known.

After template switching added a universal primer site, the resulting cDNA carried unique molecular identifiers. In TCRdb, the 5' RACE reads were re-called with MiXCR into one record per CDR3 protein. Of around 670,000 distinct CDR3 sequences listed, 5.5% to 6.5% are singletons. Study outcomes and limitations: While abundant cord blood beta clonotypes carried fewer insertions, memory repertoires showed no such pattern. Monozygotic twins shared more out-of-frame TCR alpha than recombination models predicted.

V was cut by 0 bases and J by 8 bases, with 15 bases left in between. The V gene's germline CDR1 is SGHRS and CDR2 YFSETQ. The CDR3 loop spans 15 amino acids. The source of this sequence is a man aged 18 to 29 in good health. The chain links TRBV5-1 to TRBJ2-1; weak D call: TRBD2 (5 bases). Sequences were obtained from naive T cells sorted from blood. CDR3 sequence: CASSLVQAGRDEQFF. The CDR3 nucleotides are TGCGCCAGCAGCTTGGTGCAGGCGGGTCGGGATGAGCAGTTCTTC.